The next 22 T cell receptor beta chains were all read from a single sample in a study of blood T cells in healthy people across ages. Combining a sample-barcoded 5' primer with a J-beta primer mix, a second PCR ran for about 7 to 12 cycles. TCRdb redid the calling of the 5' RACE reads with MiXCR, one entry per CDR3 protein. The sample has more than 1,400,000 distinct CDR3 sequences; roughly 40% are singletons. Sample: blood. Receptor source: a woman in her late teens or twenties in good health.

This chain connects TRBV5-1 to TRBJ2-3; TRBD2 agrees at 10 bases. Germline V gene sequence: CDR1 SGHRS, CDR2 YFSETQ. The ends lost 4 bases at V and 2 bases at J; junction bases unmatched: 4. This CDR3 comprises 15 residues. For the CDR3, the DNA is TGCGCCAGCAGCGTTGGGACTAGCGCCACAGATACGCAGTATTTT. Protein: CASSVGTSATDTQYF.

CDR3 sequence reads: CASSQATSGANVLTF. The CDR3 DNA follows: TGCGCCAGCAGCCAAGCCACCTCTGGGGCCAACGTCCTGACTTTC. The chain uses TRBV4-1 and TRBJ2-6; unclear D gene. This CDR3 is 15 amino acids long. Germline assignment: CDR1 MGHRA and CDR2 YSYEKL. Trimming removed 1 base at V and 0 bases at J, with 4 bases between.

V and J are TRBV3-1 and TRBJ2-3; D gene uncertain. V was cut by 0 bases and J by 3 bases, with 19 bases left in between. The V gene's germline CDR1 is LGHDT and CDR2 YNNKEL (reference sequence). The CDR3 runs 18 residues. CDR3 amino acids: CASSQDLLFGVRTDTQYF. DNA for the CDR3: TGTGCCAGCAGCCAAGATTTGTTATTTGGGGTTCGTACAGATACGCAGTATTTT.

In this sample, this clonotype turned up a few times. The V gene is TRBV27, the J gene TRBJ2-5; 7 bases map to TRBD2. Germline V CDR1 and CDR2: MNHEY, SMNVEV (reference sequence). Trimming removed 3 bases from V and 4 bases from J; junction bases left unmatched: 8. The CDR3 spans 15 residues. The CDR3 loop reads CASSFNHGGTETQYF. The CDR3 region has the DNA TGTGCCAGCAGTTTTAACCACGGGGGGACAGAGACCCAGTACTTC.

The J gene is TRBJ2-7, the V gene TRBV6-1; no firm D call. Germline CDR1 MNHNS, CDR2 SASEGT. The V end was cut by 1 base, the J end by 0 bases, with 13 bases between. The CDR3 spans 16 residues. For the CDR3, the DNA is TGTGCCAGCAGTGAAGGTCCGGCGAGTGACTCCTACGAGCAGTACTTC. This encodes CASSEGPASDSYEQYF.

The rearrangement uses TRBV20-1 and TRBJ1-1; D is uncertain. The CDR3 has 14 amino acids. CDR1 and CDR2 from the germline V gene are DFQATT and SNEGSKA (reference sequence). The V gene lost 3 bases and the J gene lost 0 bases, with 11 bases spanning the gap. CDR3 protein: CSASSRPMNTEAFF. The CDR3 DNA is TGCAGTGCTAGTAGTCGGCCGATGAACACTGAAGCTTTCTTT.

This chain links TRBV7-8 with TRBJ2-1; TRBD2 agrees at 16 bases. The ends lost 7 bases at V and 13 bases at J; junction bases unmatched: 10. CDR1 and CDR2 from the germline V gene are SGHVS and FQNEAQ. This CDR3 has 15 residues. The CDR3 DNA is TGTGCCAGCAACCCCGGGACTAGCGGGAGGGAGACCCAGTTCTTC. Protein: CASNPGTSGRETQFF. Variable domain in full (rest from reference TRBV7-8 and TRBJ2-1): GAGVSQSPRYKVAKRGQDVALRCDPISGHVSLFWYQQALGQGPEFLTYFQNEAQLDKSGLPSDRFFAERPEGSVSTLKIQRTQQEDSAVYLCASNPGTSGRETQFFGPGTRLTVL.

CDR3: CASRHTDGGGGELFF. The CDR3 nucleotides are TGCGCCAGCCGACATACGGACGGGGGCGGTGGGGAGCTGTTTTTT. The chain uses TRBV10-2 and TRBJ2-2, with D perhaps TRBD1 or TRBD2 (6 bases each). CDR3 length: 15 residues. The V end lost 8 bases, the J end lost 8 bases, and 21 bases lay between the germline ends. Per the germline V gene, CDR1 is WSHSY and CDR2 is SAAADI.

V gene TRBV9 combines with J gene TRBJ1-2; D gene ambiguous. The CDR3 consists of 16 residues. V lost 0 bases to trimming and J lost 2 bases, with 14 bases between them. The germline gives CDR1 SGDLS, CDR2 YYNGEE. The CDR3 region is CASSVAFGDPNYGYTF. In DNA form, the CDR3 reads TGTGCCAGCAGCGTAGCCTTTGGGGATCCCAACTATGGCTACACCTTC.

V is TRBV19 and J is TRBJ2-1, with 8 bases identical to TRBD2. Germline values: CDR1 LNHDA, CDR2 SQIVND (reference sequence). The CDR3 contains 16 residues. J was trimmed by 0 bases and V by 7 bases; bases with no gene match: 8. CDR3 amino acids: CASKSGGSSSYNEQFF. The CDR3 DNA reads TGTGCCAGTAAAAGCGGGGGATCTAGCTCCTACAATGAGCAGTTCTTC. Supplemented by reference TRBV19 and TRBJ2-1, the full variable domain reads DGGITQSPKYLFRKEGQNVTLSCEQNLNHDAMYWYRQDPGQGLRLIYYSQIVNDFQKGDIAEGYSVSREKKESFPLTVTSAQKNPTAFYLCASKSGGSSSYNEQFFGPGTRLTVL.

This clonotype was picked up a small number of times. The gene calls are TRBV9 and TRBJ2-5; D is perhaps TRBD2 (5 bases). In germline, CDR1 is SGDLS, CDR2 YYNGEE. The CDR3 runs to 17 residues. V was clipped by 0 bases and J by 6 bases, with 21 bases between them. CDR3 bases: TGTGCCAGCAGCGTAGAAGGGAACCGCGAGAGGGAACAGACCCAGTACTTC. Translated: CASSVEGNREREQTQYF.

V usage is TRBV6-2 or TRBV6-3 and J usage is TRBJ2-7; TRBD1 matches at 8 bases. Trimming removed 6 bases from V and 2 bases from J; junction bases left unmatched: 9. The length of the CDR3 is 15 residues. Per germline, CDR1 MNHEY and CDR2 SVGEGT. The DNA of the CDR3 is TGTGCCAGCAGGACGGGACAGGTAGGGACCTACGAGCAGTACTTC. Translation: CASRTGQVGTYEQYF.

The chain is built from TRBV10-3 and TRBJ1-4; D gene uncertain. Germline V gene data show CDR1 as ENHRY and CDR2 as SYGVKD. Deletions cut 2 bases from V and 5 bases from J, with 6 bases between. This CDR3 is built from 13 residues. The CDR3 sequence: CAISETDNEKLFF. For the CDR3, the DNA is TGTGCCATCAGTGAGACAGACAATGAAAAACTGTTTTTT.

The chain combines TRBV25-1 with TRBJ1-2, with 7 positions matching TRBD1. Germline CDR1 MGHDK, CDR2 SYGVNS. V lost 6 bases to trimming and J lost 4 bases; unmatched junction nucleotides: 5. The CDR3 has 13 amino acids. The CDR3 sequence: CASSKGGSYGYTF. In nucleotides, the CDR3 is TGTGCCAGCAGCAAAGGGGGCTCCTATGGCTACACCTTC.

Comments on this clonotype: A much larger clone differs from this one at a single base, so this may be a read error. V is TRBV5-1 and J is TRBJ2-5; D is uncertain. V was trimmed by 0 bases and J by 11 bases, leaving 8 bases between them. The V gene's germline CDR1 is SGHRS and CDR2 YFSETQ. The CDR3 has 11 amino acids. The CDR3 reads CASSLDLEQYF. As DNA, the CDR3 is TGCGCCAGCAGCTTGGACCTTGAGCAGTACTTC.

The chain couples TRBV27 to TRBJ2-5; a weak D match, TRBD1 (6 bases). The CDR3 runs 17 residues. V dropped 4 bases and J dropped 5 bases, with 23 bases sitting between them. CDR1 MNHEY and CDR2 SMNVEV come from the germline V gene (reference sequence). DNA of the CDR3: TGTGCCAGCAGTTCGGGATGGACAGAAGTGGACGGGGAGACCCAGTACTTC. Amino acid sequence: CASSSGWTEVDGETQYF.

This clonotype has more than one count but fewer than ten. The gene calls are TRBV20-1 and TRBJ2-7; tentative D call: TRBD1 (6 bases). V was cut by 4 bases and J by 3 bases, with 19 bases left in between. CDR3 length equals 15 residues. Per germline, CDR1 DFQATT and CDR2 SNEGSKA (reference sequence). The CDR3 DNA is TGCAGTGCTACCTCAGGGGCCGCCATGAGCTACGAGCAGTACTTC. As protein: CSATSGAAMSYEQYF.

The genes are TRBV6-5 and TRBJ1-2; tentatively, D is TRBD1 (6 bases). Germline values: CDR1 MNHEY, CDR2 SVGAGI. The CDR3 consists of 14 residues. V gave up 2 bases and J gave up 1 base, with 8 bases separating them. In nucleotides, the CDR3 is TGTGCCAGCAGTTACGGGGGCCATAACTATGGCTACACCTTC. Translating it yields CASSYGGHNYGYTF.

The CDR3 loop is CASSQVGSSNQPQHF. The CDR3 DNA reads as TGTGCCAGCAGCCAGGTGGGCAGTAGCAATCAGCCCCAGCATTTT. The genes are TRBV7-9 and TRBJ1-5; D not resolved. This CDR3 is built from 15 residues. V gave up 5 bases and J gave up 0 bases, with 11 bases separating them. Germline V gene lookup returns CDR1 SEHNR and CDR2 FQNEAQ (reference sequence).

Points on this clonotype: A single base separates this from a much larger clone, so it may be a read error. J is TRBJ2-3 and V is TRBV12-3 or TRBV12-4; TRBD1 is a possible D gene (6 bases). The V gene lost 4 bases and the J gene lost 11 bases, with 22 bases spanning the gap. The CDR3 has 15 residues. The chain's CDR3 is CASSCGTVGADVQYF. The CDR3 region has the DNA TGTGCCAGCAGTTGTGGAACAGTGGGGGCAGATGTGCAGTATTTT.

This clonotype was detected only a few times. The chain couples TRBV28 to TRBJ1-1; the D is unclear. Germline CDR1 reads MDHEN; CDR2 reads SYDVKM. V gave up 5 bases and J gave up 0 bases, with 7 bases separating them. The CDR3 has 13 amino acids. CDR3 nucleotides: TGTGCCAGCAGTATTGGGCTGAACACTGAAGCTTTCTTT. It yields the protein CASSIGLNTEAFF.

This sequence joins TRBV29-1 and TRBJ2-1, with D maybe TRBD2 (6 bases). The DNA end is a closer match to TRBJ2-7, so the J assignment may be wrong. The CDR3 runs to 15 residues. Germline CDR1 and CDR2: SQVTM and ANQGSEA. CDR3 bases: TGCAGCGTGGACGTTCGGGGGAGCTCCTACAATGAGCAGTACTTC. Its translation is CSVDVRGSSYNEQYF.